This TCR beta chain was recovered during a study of CD8 T cells in Susac syndrome. Comment on this clonotype: Its antigen remains unknown.

Study-wide points: Total CD8+ repertoires held some 16 Susac-specific public clones, while CD8+ TEMRA repertoires held a few.

Germline V lookup: CDR1 SGHDT, CDR2 YYEEEE. The CDR3 runs to 14 residues. Trimming left V 4 bases short and J 5 bases short, with 12 bases between. Reverse transcription of about 0.5 to 1 ug RNA used random hexamers. The method of amplification for TCR beta CDR3 was immunoSEQ multiplex PCR, covering 54 Vbeta and 13 Jbeta. TCRdb passed the immunoSEQ multiplex PCR reads through MiXCR, listing each CDR3 protein once. The profile shows about 84,000 distinct CDR3 sequences, 95% to 97% of them singletons. From blood CD8+ and CD4+ T cells, the TCR beta chain was sequenced. While CD8+ and CD4+ T cells were isolated negatively, TEMRA cells were enriched by FACS.

V gene TRBV5-6 combines with J gene TRBJ2-2, with a weak D call TRBD2 (6 bases). Sequenced material: CD8+ T cells from PBMCs. This clonotype was sampled from a human donor with Susac syndrome. The CDR3 nucleotides are TGTGCCAGCAGCGGACCTCGGGGGACCGGGGAGCTGTTTTTT. This codes for CASSGPRGTGELFF. The complete variable domain, with remaining parts taken from reference TRBV5-6 and TRBJ2-2, reads DAGVTQSPTHLIKTRGQQVTLRCSPKSGHDTVSWYQQALGQGPQFIFQYYEEEERQRGNFPDRFSGHQFPNYSSELNVNALLLGDSALYLCASSGPRGTGELFFGEGSRLTVL.